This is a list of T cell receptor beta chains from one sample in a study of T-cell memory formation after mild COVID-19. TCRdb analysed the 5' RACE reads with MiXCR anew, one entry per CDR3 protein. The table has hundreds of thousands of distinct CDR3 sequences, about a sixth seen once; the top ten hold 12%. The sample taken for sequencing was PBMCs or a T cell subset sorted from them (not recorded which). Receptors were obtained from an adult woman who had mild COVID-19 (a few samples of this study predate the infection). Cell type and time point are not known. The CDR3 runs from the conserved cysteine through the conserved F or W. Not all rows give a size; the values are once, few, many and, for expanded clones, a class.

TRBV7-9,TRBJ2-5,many,CASSSEGRTKETQYF
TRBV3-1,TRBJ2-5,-,CASSQEGGTSGVQEETQYF
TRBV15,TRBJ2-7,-,CATSRESYEQYF
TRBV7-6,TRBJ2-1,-,CASSHWTDSYNEQFF
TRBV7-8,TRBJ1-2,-,CASSLGTRRPRKSYTF
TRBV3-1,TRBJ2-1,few,CASSQVGGGAYNEQFF
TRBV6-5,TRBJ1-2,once,CASSPKTGQSNYGYTF
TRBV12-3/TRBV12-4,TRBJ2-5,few,CASSSPVGETQYF
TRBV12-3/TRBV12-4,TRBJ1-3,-,CASSLAGVSSGNTIYF
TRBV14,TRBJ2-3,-,CASSPLAITDTQYF
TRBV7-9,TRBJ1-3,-,CASSSSDARGNTIYF
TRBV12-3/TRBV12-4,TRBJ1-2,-,CASSLVGRGSGYTF
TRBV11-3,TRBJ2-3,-,CASSLPTGGILLGDTQYF
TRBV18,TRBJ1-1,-,CASSPRTGELEAFF
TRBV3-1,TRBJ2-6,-,CASSQATSGSGANVLTF
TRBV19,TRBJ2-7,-,CASSIVGTGLYEQYF
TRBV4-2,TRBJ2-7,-,CASSQERTSPFGSYEQYF
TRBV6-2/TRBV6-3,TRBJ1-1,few,CASTSPGPVEAEAFF
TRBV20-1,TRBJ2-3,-,CSATDLRTSGWGTDTQYF
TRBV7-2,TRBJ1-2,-,CASSSRLGQGRYGYTF